The clone carrying this T cell receptor beta chain was observed at least ten times. Between the trimmed V and J ends, which lost 8 bases and 5 bases, there was a span of 18 bases. Germline values: CDR1 SGHTA, CDR2 FQGTGA. The CDR3 has 14 residues. Patients underwent thyroid surgery, and none had received any treatment before it. Original data processing: Across clinicopathological groups, CDR3 differences served as the basis for building a distant-metastasis classifier for papillary thyroid cancer. TCRdb re-analyzed the PCR reads through MiXCR. The V and J calls and clone size are TCRdb's, not the authors'. The table has about 30,000 clones, roughly 25% seen once; the top ten hold 9.2%. This sample was taken from a study of metastatic and nonmetastatic thyroid tumors. The overall study: The authors compared repertoires across blood and tumor or nodule tissue from malignant and benign thyroid patients.

The specimen sequenced was blood. This TCR was recovered from a female donor with papillary thyroid cancer or a benign thyroid nodule (not recorded which). Some clones in this sample may be carry-over from other donors' samples. The chain has TRBV7-3 and TRBJ2-5, with a possible D match to TRBD2 (5 bases). The DNA for the CDR3 is TGTGCCAGCGGGCCCGGGCCGAGGGAGGAGACCCAGTACTTC. Translated, it gives CASGPGPREETQYF.